This T cell receptor beta chain was recovered during a study of CD8+ T cells in alopecia areata. Study-wide findings and caveats: Persistence in scalp and blood during tofacitinib was observed for many expanded lesional clones. Among the top 100, expanded CD8+ clones were significantly decreased by tofacitinib, as was scalp clonality.

TCR sequencing used cDNA made by reverse transcription of extracted RNA. Assay: immunoSEQ multiplex PCR; the TCRdb copy retains only in-frame clones and omits some. The sample includes some 170,000 clones, about 61% of them seen just once. The V gene lost 11 bases and the J gene lost 0 bases, with 16 bases spanning the gap. The CDR3 length is 14 residues. About this clone itself: Its antigen is not known.

Documented treatment: oral pan-JAK inhibitor, 5-10 mg twice daily. Individuals with alopecia areata gave both lesional scalp punch biopsies and peripheral blood for collection. Isolation of CD4+ and CD8+ T cells from PBMCs was achieved by sorting. This TCR was sampled from a human donor with alopecia areata. The rearrangement links TRBV23-1 to TRBJ2-5; D might be TRBD1 or TRBD2, each matching 5 bases. TRBV23-1 counts as an open reading frame of uncertain function. Sequencing used CD4+ T cells sorted from blood, obtained between weeks 55 and 70, from a patient treated with tofacitinib. The CDR3 spells CAGVGVAYQETQYF. For the CDR3, the DNA is TGCGCCGGGGTGGGGGTTGCGTACCAAGAGACCCAGTACTTC.